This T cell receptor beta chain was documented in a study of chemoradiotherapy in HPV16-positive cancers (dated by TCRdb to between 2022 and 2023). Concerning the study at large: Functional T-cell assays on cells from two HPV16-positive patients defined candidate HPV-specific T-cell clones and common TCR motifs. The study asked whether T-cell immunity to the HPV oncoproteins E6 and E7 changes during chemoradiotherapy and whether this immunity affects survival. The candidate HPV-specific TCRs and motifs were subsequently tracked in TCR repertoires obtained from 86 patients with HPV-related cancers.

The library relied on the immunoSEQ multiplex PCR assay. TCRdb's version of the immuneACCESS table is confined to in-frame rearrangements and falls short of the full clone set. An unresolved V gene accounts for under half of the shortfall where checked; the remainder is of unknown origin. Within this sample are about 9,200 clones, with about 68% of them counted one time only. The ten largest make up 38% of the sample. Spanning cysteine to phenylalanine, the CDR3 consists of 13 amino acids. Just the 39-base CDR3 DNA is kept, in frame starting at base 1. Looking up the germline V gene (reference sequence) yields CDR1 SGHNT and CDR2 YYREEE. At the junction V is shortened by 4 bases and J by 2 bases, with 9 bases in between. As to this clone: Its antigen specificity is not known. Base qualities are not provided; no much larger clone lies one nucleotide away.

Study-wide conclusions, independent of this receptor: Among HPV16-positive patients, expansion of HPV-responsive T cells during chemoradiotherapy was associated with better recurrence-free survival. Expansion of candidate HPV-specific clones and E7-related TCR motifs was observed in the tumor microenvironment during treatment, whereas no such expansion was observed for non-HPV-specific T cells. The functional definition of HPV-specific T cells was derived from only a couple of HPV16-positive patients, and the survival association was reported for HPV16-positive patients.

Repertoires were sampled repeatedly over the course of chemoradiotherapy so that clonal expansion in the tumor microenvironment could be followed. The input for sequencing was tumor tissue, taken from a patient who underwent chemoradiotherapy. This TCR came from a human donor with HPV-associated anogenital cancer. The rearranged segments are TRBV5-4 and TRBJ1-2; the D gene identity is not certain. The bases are TGTGCCAGCAGCCGGATCATGAACTATGGCTACACCTTC. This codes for CASSRIMNYGYTF.